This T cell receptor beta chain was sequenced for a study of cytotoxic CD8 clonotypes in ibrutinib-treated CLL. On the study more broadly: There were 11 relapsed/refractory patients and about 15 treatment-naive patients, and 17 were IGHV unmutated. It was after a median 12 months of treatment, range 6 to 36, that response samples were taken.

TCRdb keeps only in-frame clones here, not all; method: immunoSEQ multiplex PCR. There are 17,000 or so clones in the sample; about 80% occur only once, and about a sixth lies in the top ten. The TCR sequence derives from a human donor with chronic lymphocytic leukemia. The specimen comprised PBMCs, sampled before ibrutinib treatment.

The DNA of the CDR3 is TGTGCCAGCAGCCTCGGGGCCTATGGCTACACCTTC. The encoded protein is CASSLGAYGYTF. The chain couples TRBV21-1 to TRBJ1-2. TRBV21-1 is annotated as a pseudogene. This CDR3 comprises 12 residues.